The T cell receptor beta chain described here comes from a study of graft-versus-host responses after intestinal transplantation (dated by TCRdb to the early 2020s). For the study in its entirety: The transplants that recipients received were multivisceral, liver-intestinal, or isolated intestinal. All recipients received anti-thymocyte globulin induction followed by maintenance tacrolimus and steroids for around 3 years. Bulk TCR-beta CDR3 sequencing was used to track graft-versus-host and host-versus-graft alloreactive T cell clones in the graft, circulation and bone marrow after intestinal transplantation. Alloreactive clones were identified by sequencing pre-transplant mixed lymphocyte reaction products and comparing them with unstimulated pre-transplant donor and recipient T cells. The cohort enrolled some 23 intestinal transplant recipients including one retransplant, and 3 patients lacking pretransplant specimens were excluded. Donor T cell macrochimerism was defined as a peak of at least 4% donor T cells among recipient peripheral blood mononuclear cells. Rather than going through the commercial service, samples from a few later patients were sequenced in-house on an Illumina MiSeq and processed with MiXCR. What the research found in general, with its limitations: GvH clones were detected in recipient bone marrow, and some appeared earlier in ileal mucosa or blood, consistent with an intestinal mucosal origin. Patients with donor T cell macrochimerism had high GvH to HvG T cell clonal ratios in their allografts. The relatively low number and heterogeneity of intestinal transplant patients limited the conclusions. Early after transplant, peak levels of circulating GvH clones were associated with declines in HvG clones.

This clone was detected only once. No cognate antigen has been identified for it. The sample holds no much larger clone one base away, and base qualities are not on file. In the first month after transplant, blood samples were collected up to 4 times, and after that at least monthly when available. Library creation used the immunoSEQ multiplex PCR assay. Adaptive Biotechnologies carried out high-throughput TCR-beta CDR3 sequencing of genomic DNA for most patients. Per the authors' processing: Adaptive's ImmunoSEQ software supplied the TCR sequencing data for 15 to 20 patients, while MiXCR and VDJtools were used to process a few other patients. CDR3 nucleotide sequences shared by donor and recipient were removed because the origin of these sequences could not be assigned. At least 2-fold expansion over unstimulated cells and a minimum CFSE-low frequency of 0.002% (template counts) or 0.001% (read counts) were required for clones to be classified as alloreactive. Mappable clones were those detected in sequenced pre-transplant spleen, lymph node, or MLR CFSE-low populations of the donor or recipient. Cumulative frequency of alloreactive clones was calculated as a percentage of all sequences weighted by copy number. TCRdb provides this immuneACCESS table in a form limited to in-frame rearrangements. Some clones are lacking; in checked studies, under half of them reflect an unresolved V gene, and why the rest are absent is not known. Clone size and the V and J calls come from that table; the DNA yielded D and trimming. This sample has about 19,000 clones in its table, and 90% of those were observed once. The top ten constitute 1.5% to 2% of the sample.

This material consisted of PBMCs, taken approximately 370 days after transplant. This TCR was sampled from a human patient who received an intestinal transplant, so some T cells may come from the graft donor.

The base sequence is TGTGCCAGCAGCTCGTCAGGGGTCGGGACTAGCCTTAAAGAGACCCAGTACTTC. It encodes CASSSSGVGTSLKETQYF. This chain joins TRBV13 to TRBJ2-5; 9 bases in the middle match TRBD2. V ends up 4 bases short and J 3 bases short, with an unmatched junction base count of 15. The CDR3 has 18 amino acids, counting the end cysteine and phenylalanine. This entry keeps only the CDR3 DNA: 54 bases, framed from base 1. CDR1 and CDR2 are read off the germline V gene (reference sequence) as PRHDT and FYEKMQ.